The source of this TCR beta chain is a study of molecular identifiers for immune sequencing clone quantification listed by TCRdb under 2018. About the investigation overall: For a replicate experiment, the RNA from either about 20,000 or 100,000 naive CD8 T cells was divided into five aliquots, and four of those aliquots went on to sequencing. CD8 T cells were used in a methods study to benchmark molecular-identifier clustering-based TCR repertoire sequencing (MIDCIRS) and TCR RNA copy counting.

Naive CD8 T cell libraries were made from approximately 20,000 to 1,000,000 sorted cells using 10%, 30% or 50% of purified RNA. On a BD FACSAria II, naive CD8 T cells were FACS-sorted as CD8+CD4-CCR7+CD45RA+ and collected into RLT Plus buffer. Ten to eleven TCR copies' worth of Jurkat RNA were spiked into about 19,000-1,100,000 naive CD8 T cell samples to test detection sensitivity. CD8 T cells were enriched with RosetteSep CD8+ T Cell Enrichment Cocktail and Ficoll-Paque, followed by ACK red cell lysis. With respect to this clonotype: What this receptor recognizes is not known. No conserved phenylalanine or tryptophan is present at the end of the CDR3, so a read error is the likely explanation.

Overall study results and their limits: When barcode sub-clustering was omitted, TCR diversity was inflated by chimeric consensus sequences, with chimeras reaching as high as 47%. The naive libraries included spiked-in Jurkat TCR RNA (roughly 9 copies' worth), and this RNA is not part of the donor repertoire. Spiked-in Jurkat TCR RNA equivalent to a single cell was reported to be detectable even among over 800,000 naive CD8 T cells. Identical TCR molecules sharing a barcode could cause highly expanded clone sizes to be underestimated. Modeling estimated about 2.8 recovered TCR RNA copies per cell, compared with about 9.8 by digital PCR, which implies around 30% capture efficiency. In CMV-specific effector cells, clones with more than 20 RNA copies accounted for over 99% of molecules, whereas in naive cells such clones accounted for under 1%.

The CDR3 sequence runs 14 residues, both termini included. Only CDR3 DNA is held: 42 bases, read in frame from base 1. At the junction V is shortened by 7 bases and J by 4 bases; bases outside the gene matches: 9. Reading the germline V gene (reference sequence) gives CDR1 PRHDT and CDR2 FYEKMQ. The library came from PCR. Sequencing took place on a NextSeq 500. Preparation of bulk TCR libraries followed a previously described approach, with the TCR primers listed in Table S5. Purification of total RNA was performed with the Qiagen AllPrep DNA/RNA kit. Before analysis, reads from multiple sequencing runs of the same library were pooled. Per the authors' processing: Reads were retained only if the reads had an exact TCR constant sequence, and the retained reads were trimmed to 150 nt and grouped according to their 12-nt molecular barcodes. Within each barcode group, reads were sub-clustered at a 15% Levenshtein threshold, and quality-weighted consensus sequences were built per RNA molecule. Non-functional sequences were filtered out, along with any lower-count sequence sitting one edit away from another sequence. Based on fitting two negative binomial distributions, any barcode sub-cluster with under 20% of the maximum read count was discarded. Using fastp trimming at Q25 and MiXCR clonotype assembly, TCRdb reanalyzed the public sequencing data and kept in-frame beta chains. Each CDR3 protein gets just one entry, which takes the most common genes and DNA from the rows behind it. The V and J calls and clone size come from TCRdb's table, not from the authors' own analysis. Across this sample there are about 630,000 distinct CDR3 sequences, with less than 30% seen only once. The ten largest clones represent 0.6% to 0.9% of the sample.

This TCR was sampled from a human donor in good health. Some libraries in this study had Jurkat cell RNA spiked in. Sequenced material: naive CD8+ T cells from blood, with Jurkat cell RNA spiked in. The sample's cell subset or site label, in plain terms: FACS-sorted CD8+CD4-CCR7+CD45RA+ naive T cells. The chain links TRBV13 with TRBJ1-2, and 7 bases in between align with TRBD1. The DNA reads as follows: TGTGCCAGCAACCTCCGGGACAGCCTCTATGGCTACACCTCC. Its coded protein is CASNLRDSLYGYTS.